Listed below are T cell receptor beta chains from one sample, sequenced in a study of T cell repertoires in cytomegalovirus infection. Each CDR3 protein gets one entry after TCRdb re-called the reads with MiXCR. Of about 150,000 distinct CDR3 sequences in the sample, about a quarter were seen once. The sample comprised PBMCs. These receptors were taken from a human donor in good health (CMV status not recorded). Some clones in this sample may be carry-over from other donors' samples. Each CDR3 is given with its conserved first and last residue. D genes are given only for firm matches. Clone size is stated in some rows and not others, as once, few, many or a class when expanded.

>TRBJ2-5|NA|TRBV24-1|NA
CATSDIGTSQETQYF
TGTGCCACCAGTGACATTGGGACCTCACAAGAGACCCAGTACTTC
>TRBJ1-1|TRBD1|TRBV30|few
CAWSHAQGRTEAFF
TGTGCCTGGAGTCACGCACAGGGGCGAACTGAAGCTTTCTTT
>TRBJ1-5|TRBD1|TRBV6-2/TRBV6-3|NA
CASRGTGGIRNQPQHF
TGTGCCAGCAGGGGGACAGGGGGGATCAGAAATCAGCCCCAGCATTTT
>TRBJ2-3|TRBD2|TRBV7-2|many
CASSLVGRSDTQYF
TGTGCCAGCAGCTTAGTCGGGAGGTCAGATACGCAGTATTTT
>TRBJ2-2|NA|TRBV7-2|NA
CASSLELYTRELFF
TGTGCCAGCAGCTTAGAACTCTACACCCGGGAGCTGTTTTTT
>TRBJ1-4|NA|TRBV28|NA
CASSPQNSGKLFF
TGTGCCAGCAGCCCCCAAAACAGCGGAAAACTGTTTTTT
>TRBJ2-1|TRBD2|TRBV12-3/TRBV12-4|many
CASSRGGANEQFF
TGTGCCAGCAGCCGCGGGGGGGCCAATGAGCAGTTCTTC
>TRBJ1-3|NA|TRBV7-2|many
CASSARSRDTIYF
TGTGCCAGCAGTGCTAGGAGTAGGGACACCATATATTTT
>TRBJ1-2|NA|TRBV7-2|many
CASSLVWDYGYTF
TGTGCCAGCAGCTTAGTCTGGGACTATGGCTACACCTTC
>TRBJ2-5|NA|TRBV18|few
CASSPAVSGKETQYF
TGTGCCAGCTCACCAGCGGTGTCAGGGAAAGAGACCCAGTACTTC
>TRBJ2-1|NA|TRBV27|few
CASSPDRSLNEQFF
TGTGCCAGCAGTCCTGACAGGTCCCTCAATGAGCAGTTCTTC
>TRBJ2-5|NA|TRBV7-8|NA
CASSLAGGSPPETQYF
TGTGCCAGCAGCTTAGCGGGGGGTTCGCCGCCGGAGACCCAGTACTTC
>TRBJ1-3|NA|TRBV13|NA
CASSLAVLAGNTIYF
TGTGCCAGCAGCTTAGCAGTATTAGCTGGAAACACCATATATTTT
>TRBJ2-3|TRBD1|TRBV5-4|NA
CASSTPGQGWTDTQYF
TGTGCCAGCAGCACTCCGGGACAGGGTTGGACAGATACGCAGTATTTT
>TRBJ2-7|TRBD1|TRBV28|NA
CASRTDRRPSYEQYF
TGTGCCAGCAGGACGGACAGGCGCCCCTCCTACGAGCAGTACTTC
>TRBJ1-1|NA|TRBV4-3|many
CASSQDEQGSEAFF
TGCGCCAGCAGCCAAGATGAACAGGGAAGCGAAGCTTTCTTT
>TRBJ2-2|TRBD1|TRBV28|many
CASTLDSGGTGELFF
TGTGCCAGCACCCTTGACTCAGGGGGAACCGGGGAGCTGTTTTTT
>TRBJ2-7|NA|TRBV27|NA
CASSPANFYEQYF
TGTGCCAGCAGCCCAGCGAATTTCTACGAGCAGTACTTC
>TRBJ2-1|TRBD2|TRBV27|few
CASSSPGLASSYNEQFF
TGTGCCAGCAGTTCTCCGGGACTAGCGAGTTCCTACAATGAGCAGTTCTTC
>TRBJ1-1|NA|TRBV7-9|NA
CASSSVGNTEAFF
TGTGCCAGCAGCTCAGTCGGGAACACTGAAGCTTTCTTT
>TRBJ1-1|TRBD1|TRBV27|NA
CASTRTGEAEAFF
TGTGCCAGCACCCGGACAGGGGAAGCTGAAGCTTTCTTT
>TRBJ2-7|TRBD1|TRBV20-1|NA
CSAGQGNYEQYF
TGCAGTGCCGGACAGGGGAACTACGAGCAGTACTTC
>TRBJ2-7|NA|TRBV6-5|NA
CASTRARGSSSYEQYF
TGTGCCAGCACCAGAGCCAGGGGCTCTAGCTCCTACGAGCAGTACTTC
>TRBJ1-5|TRBD1|TRBV7-2|many
CASSLGQVGNQPQHF
TGTGCCAGCAGCCTCGGACAGGTCGGCAATCAGCCCCAGCATTTT
>TRBJ2-7|NA|TRBV5-1|NA
CASSLGRGIEQYF
TGCGCCAGCAGCTTGGGGCGGGGAATCGAGCAGTACTTC
>TRBJ2-2|TRBD1|TRBV12-3/TRBV12-4|few
CASSPQGAYGELFF
TGTGCCAGCAGTCCTCAGGGGGCGTACGGGGAGCTGTTTTTT
>TRBJ2-1|NA|TRBV7-9|NA
CASSSRQDILGNEQFF
TGTGCCAGCAGCTCCCGACAGGATATATTGGGGAATGAGCAGTTCTTC
>TRBJ2-1|NA|TRBV11-2|NA
CASSLGVGAYNEQFF
TGTGCCAGCAGCTTAGGTGTCGGGGCCTACAATGAGCAGTTCTTC
>TRBJ1-6|NA|TRBV2|NA
CASRDHNSPLHF
TGTGCCAGCAGGGACCATAATTCACCCCTCCACTTT
>TRBJ1-5|NA|TRBV28|few
CASNPHDGLNQPQHF
TGTGCCAGCAACCCCCACGACGGATTGAATCAGCCCCAGCATTTT
>TRBJ1-2|TRBD1|TRBV7-2|many
CASSLGTEYGYTF
TGTGCCAGCAGCCTCGGGACAGAATATGGCTACACCTTC
>TRBJ1-1|NA|TRBV10-3|NA
CAISPGVGLNTEAFF
TGTGCCATCAGTCCCGGGGTGGGTTTGAACACTGAAGCTTTCTTT
>TRBJ2-7|NA|TRBV4-3|many
CASSQEDGSYEQYF
TGCGCCAGCAGCCAAGAGGACGGCTCCTACGAGCAGTACTTC
>TRBJ1-5|NA|TRBV7-4|many
CASTHPGQVSNQPQHF
TGTGCCAGCACCCACCCAGGGCAGGTTAGCAATCAGCCCCAGCATTTT
>TRBJ2-1|NA|TRBV7-2|NA
CTSSPGTTGSYNERFF
TGTACCAGCAGCCCCGGGACAACGGGCTCCTACAATGAGCGGTTCTTC
>TRBJ2-2|NA|TRBV29-1|NA
CSADGGYTGELFF
TGCAGCGCCGACGGCGGGTACACCGGGGAGCTGTTTTTT
>TRBJ2-5|TRBD1|TRBV10-3|NA
CATRDSKGETQYF
TGTGCCACCCGGGACAGCAAAGGGGAGACCCAGTACTTC
>TRBJ2-3|NA|TRBV23-1|NA
CASSQATGDCTDTQYF
TGCGCCAGCAGTCAAGCAACAGGGGACTGCACAGATACGCAGTATTTT
>TRBJ2-5|NA|TRBV12-3/TRBV12-4|once
CASRRELQETQYF
TGTGCCAGCAGGCGTGAGTTACAAGAGACCCAGTACTTC
>TRBJ2-3|TRBD2|TRBV7-8|few
CASSLGVTGRLAGADTQYF
TGTGCCAGCAGCTTAGGGGTGACAGGGAGACTAGCGGGGGCAGATACGCAGTATTTT
>TRBJ2-7|NA|TRBV29-1|few
CSVRDNSYEQYF
TGCAGCGTTCGGGACAACTCCTACGAGCAGTACTTC
>TRBJ2-3|TRBD2|TRBV29-1|NA
CSVDGLAGVLGTDTQYF
TGCAGCGTTGATGGTCTAGCGGGAGTATTGGGGACAGATACGCAGTATTTT
>TRBJ1-1|TRBD1|TRBV28|NA
CASSPTGGRTRAFF
TGTGCCAGCAGTCCCACAGGGGGCAGGACTAGAGCTTTCTTT
>TRBJ2-5|NA|TRBV28|few
CASSFRDNQETQYF
TGTGCCAGCAGTTTCCGGGACAACCAAGAGACCCAGTACTTC
>TRBJ2-7|TRBD1|TRBV5-4|NA
CASSLWDRGSYEQYF
TGTGCCAGCAGCTTGTGGGACAGGGGTTCCTACGAGCAGTACTTC
>TRBJ1-6|NA|TRBV12-3/TRBV12-4|many
CASSSGTVNSPLHF
TGTGCCAGCAGCTCCGGGACGGTTAATTCACCCCTCCACTTT
>TRBJ2-7|NA|TRBV30|NA
CAWREGQSYEQYF
TGTGCCTGGAGGGAGGGACAGTCCTACGAGCAGTACTTC
>TRBJ1-5|NA|TRBV2|NA
CASSEGGVGNQPQHF
TGTGCCAGCAGTGAAGGAGGAGTCGGCAATCAGCCCCAGCATTTT
>TRBJ1-1|NA|TRBV5-4|NA
CASSSMGVGNTEAFF
TGTGCCAGCAGCTCAATGGGGGTTGGGAACACTGAAGCTTTCTTT
>TRBJ2-7|NA|TRBV6-5|few
CASSPFGKGEQYF
TGTGCCAGCAGCCCCTTCGGGAAGGGCGAGCAGTACTTC
>TRBJ1-4|NA|TRBV28|NA
CASSRTLDKLFF
TGTGCCAGCAGTAGGACCCTGGATAAACTGTTTTTT
>TRBJ2-7|NA|TRBV28|NA
CASSSSTGPYEQYF
NA
>TRBJ2-2|TRBD2|TRBV27|NA
CASSLSGTRSTGELFF
TGTGCCAGCAGTTTATCGGGGACTAGAAGCACCGGGGAGCTGTTTTTT
>TRBJ2-7|NA|TRBV7-9|many
CASSTEGQFYEQYF
TGTGCCAGCAGCACGGAGGGACAGTTCTACGAGCAGTACTTC